A single sample gave rise to the 20 T cell receptor beta chains below, sequenced in a study of blood T cell repertoires in COVID-19. TCRdb's table, derived via immunoSEQ multiplex PCR, lists solely in-frame clones and lacks some. Altogether more than 400,000 clones are present, 80% to 90% being singletons, with the ten largest covering roughly 3.2%. Input material: peripheral blood. The receptors were sampled from a human donor in a cohort sampled during active COVID-19.

The CDR3 nucleotides are TGTGCCAGCAGCCCACAAACCTACAATGAGCAGTTCTTC. Its translation: CASSPQTYNEQFF. The rearrangement joins TRBV3-1 (or the pseudogene TRBV3-2) to TRBJ2-1; unclear D gene. Germline V gene data show CDR1 as LGHDT and CDR2 as YNNKEL (reference sequence). V shed 4 bases and J shed 2 bases, with 6 bases lying between them. The CDR3 has 13 amino acids.

DNA for the CDR3: TGTGCCAGTAGTTGGAACAGGGGGCTGAATCAGCCCCAGCATTTT. This gives the protein CASSWNRGLNQPQHF. The V and J genes are TRBV19 and TRBJ1-5; 9 nucleotides line up with TRBD1. V shed 5 bases, J shed 4 bases, and the junction held 6 bases outside the gene matches. The V gene's germline CDR1 is LNHDA and CDR2 SQIVND (reference sequence). The CDR3 has 15 amino acids.

The chain couples TRBV7-3 to TRBJ2-3, with a weak D call TRBD1 (6 bases). The germline V gene encodes CDR1 SGHTA and CDR2 FQGTGA. V shed 4 bases and J shed 2 bases, with 10 bases lying between them. This CDR3 has 14 residues. Written as DNA, the CDR3 is TGTGCCAGCAGCTCGGGACACCACACAGATACGCAGTATTTT. This codes for CASSSGHHTDTQYF.

The genes are TRBV19 and TRBJ2-1, with TRBD2 matching 13 bases. Looked up from germline, CDR1 is LNHDA and CDR2 is SQIVND (reference sequence). V lost 7 bases and J lost 7; bases outside the gene matches: 4. The CDR3 loop spans 14 amino acids. CDR3 sequence (DNA): TGTGCCAGTATCCTGACTAGCGGGAGGAATGAGCAGTTCTTC. This codes for CASILTSGRNEQFF.

The chain recombines TRBV6-5 with TRBJ1-1; unclear D gene. With 6 bases removed from V and 1 base from J, the gap between germline ends came to 9 bases. Per germline, CDR1 MNHEY and CDR2 SVGAGI. This CDR3 is built from 13 residues. The CDR3 is CASRTERNTEAFF. CDR3 coding DNA: TGTGCCAGCAGAACAGAAAGGAACACTGAAGCTTTCTTT.

In its sample, this clone was seen once. The gene calls are TRBV19 and TRBJ2-1; D gene ambiguous. This CDR3 contains 15 residues. Trimming cost V 1 base and J 0 bases, with 7 bases left between them. CDR1 LNHDA and CDR2 SQIVND come from the germline V gene (reference sequence). The CDR3 nucleotides are TGTGCCAGTAGTATAGCGTCTTACTCCTACAATGAGCAGTTCTTC. This translates into CASSIASYSYNEQFF.

This clone was detected only once. V gene TRBV3-1 (or the pseudogene TRBV3-2) combines with J gene TRBJ2-7; D may be TRBD1 (5 bases). The germline V gene has CDR1 LGHDT and CDR2 YNNKEL (reference sequence). Trimming removed 1 base at V and 6 bases at J, with 13 bases between. This CDR3 has 14 residues. As DNA, the CDR3 is TGTGCCAGCAGCCAAGTCAGGGATTCTCGCGAGCAGTACTTC. It codes for CASSQVRDSREQYF.

The CDR3 nucleotides are TGTGCCAGCAGTTCATCCGCAGGCGCCGTCTCTAATCAGCCCCAGCATTTT. Residues: CASSSSAGAVSNQPQHF. The rearrangement uses TRBV28 and TRBJ1-5; D not certain. Germline V gene sequence: CDR1 MDHEN, CDR2 SYDVKM. The CDR3 covers 17 residues. V lost 4 bases to trimming and J lost 4 bases, with 20 bases between them.

V gene TRBV4-3 combines with J gene TRBJ2-2; 7 bases are a match to TRBD1. CDR3 length: 16 residues. CDR1 and CDR2 (germline): LGHNA, YSLEER. V was clipped by 4 bases and J by 4 bases; unmatched bases: 9. The CDR3 DNA reads TGCGCCAGCAGCCCCGTCCCGGGACAGAGCACCGGGGAGCTGTTTTTT. Translation: CASSPVPGQSTGELFF.

This chain uses TRBV11-1 with TRBJ2-1; 7 nucleotides agree with TRBD2. The CDR3 extends over 15 amino acids. The germline CDR1 and CDR2 sequences are SGHAT and FQDESV (reference sequence). The ends lost 5 bases at V and 6 bases at J; junction bases unmatched: 10. The CDR3 region is CASSLTSAPSNEQFF. CDR3 DNA: TGTGCCAGCAGCCTTACTAGCGCTCCCTCCAATGAGCAGTTCTTC. Complete variable domain (other parts from reference TRBV11-1 and TRBJ2-1): EAEVAQSPRYKITEKSQAVAFWCDPISGHATLYWYRQILGQGPELLVQFQDESVVDDSQLPKDRFSAERLKGVDSTLKIQPAELGDSAMYLCASSLTSAPSNEQFFGPGTRLTVL.

The chain recombines TRBV3-1 (or the pseudogene TRBV3-2) with TRBJ2-7; 13 bases align to TRBD2. Germline V gene lookup returns CDR1 LGHDT and CDR2 YNNKEL (reference sequence). After removal of 2 bases from V and 6 bases from J, the junction contained 4 bases not matched to a gene. The CDR3 totals 15 residues. CDR3 in DNA: TGTGCCAGCAGCCAAAGACTAGCGGGAGGCACCGAGCAGTACTTC. Residues: CASSQRLAGGTEQYF.

In its sample, this clone was seen a few times. This chain links TRBV19 with TRBJ1-2, with TRBD1 matching over 9 bases. The CDR3 is 15 residues long. Germline V gene lookup returns CDR1 LNHDA and CDR2 SQIVND (reference sequence). V lost 4 bases and J lost 6; bases outside the gene matches: 9. The CDR3 protein is CASSRGTGLLDGYTF. In nucleotides, the CDR3 is TGTGCCAGTAGTAGGGGGACAGGGCTATTGGATGGCTACACCTTC.

CDR3 in DNA: TGTGCCAGCAGCTATGTACAGGGGTCCGGGGAGCTGTTTTTT. This sequence encodes CASSYVQGSGELFF. The chain has TRBV14 and TRBJ2-2, with 7 bases identical to TRBD1. Losses at the gene ends were 5 bases for V and 6 bases for J; bases not matched to a gene: 6. The CDR3 consists of 14 residues. CDR1 and CDR2 (germline): SGHDN, FVKESK.

This chain links TRBV6-5 with TRBJ2-3, with 9 bases matching TRBD1. Germline V lookup: CDR1 MNHEY, CDR2 SVGAGI. The CDR3 loop spans 14 amino acids. With 6 bases clipped from V and 5 bases from J, the junction kept 6 bases outside the gene matches. The DNA for the CDR3 is TGTGCCAGCAGCCTGGGACAGGGCGGAGATACGCAGTATTTT. This sequence encodes CASSLGQGGDTQYF.

V gene TRBV11-1 combines with J gene TRBJ1-1; D is uncertain. V was cut by 2 bases and J by 4 bases, with 5 bases left in between. The length of the CDR3 is 12 residues. Germline V gene sequence: CDR1 SGHAT, CDR2 FQDESV (reference sequence). DNA for the CDR3: TGTGCCAGCAGCTTACGGGGCACTGAAGCTTTCTTT. This encodes CASSLRGTEAFF.

This chain connects TRBV6-5 to TRBJ1-1, with TRBD1 as a possible D gene (6 bases). CDR1 and CDR2 (germline): MNHEY, SVGAGI. With 6 bases removed from V and 5 bases from J, the gap between germline ends came to 16 bases. CDR3 length: 14 amino acids. The CDR3 protein is CASSPPLGGTEAFF. As DNA, the CDR3 is TGTGCCAGCAGCCCCCCTCTAGGGGGAACTGAAGCTTTCTTT.

This clone was seen only once. The V call is TRBV4-3, the J call TRBJ2-7, with 12 bases aligning to TRBD2. Trimming at V came to 1 base and at J to 5 bases, leaving 9 bases not matched to a gene. This CDR3 contains 17 residues. Per germline, CDR1 LGHNA and CDR2 YSLEER. This CDR3 reads CASSQGLAGGPFHEQYF. The CDR3 nucleotides are TGCGCCAGCAGCCAAGGGCTAGCGGGAGGGCCCTTCCACGAGCAGTACTTC.

This clone was detected only a few times. The chain uses TRBV7-9 and TRBJ1-1; D unclear. The germline gives CDR1 SEHNR, CDR2 FQNEAQ (reference sequence). The V and J ends lost 10 bases and 5 bases respectively, with 14 bases between them. This CDR3 is 12 amino acids long. DNA for the CDR3: TGTGCCAACGGGGAGGCGGGGACTGAAGCTTTCTTT. This sequence encodes CANGEAGTEAFF.

This clone was seen once. The CDR3 reads CASSSYPGTEANYGYTF. The CDR3 DNA sequence: TGTGCCAGCAGTTCGTACCCGGGGACAGAAGCTAACTATGGCTACACCTTC. V is TRBV6-2 or TRBV6-3 and J is TRBJ1-2, with 7 bases aligning to TRBD1. V lost 4 bases to trimming and J lost 0 bases; unmatched junction nucleotides: 11. Germline CDR1 is MNHEY and CDR2 is SVGEGT. CDR3 size: 17 residues.

The chain combines TRBV18 with TRBJ1-1; weak D call: TRBD1 (5 bases). V was cut by 5 bases and J by 0 bases, with 16 bases left in between. Germline V lookup: CDR1 KGHSH, CDR2 LQKENI. The length of the CDR3 is 16 residues. CDR3 amino acids: CASSAGTGSMNTEAFF. The CDR3 DNA reads TGTGCCAGCTCAGCGGGGACGGGTTCGATGAACACTGAAGCTTTCTTT.